A single TCR beta chain is shown here with its context. This entry belongs to a study of shared T cell receptors in the human thymus. Trimming took 0 bases from V and 0 from J; bases not matched to a gene: 8. The germline V gene has CDR1 SQVTM and CDR2 ANQGSEA. The CDR3 is made up of 17 amino acids. The method was immunoSEQ multiplex PCR; TCRdb's version includes in-frame clones alone and lacks a portion of them. The data hold about 660,000 clones, with around 89% observed a single time. The same sample was also used in a study of human thymus T cells. That work contributes: Samples came from healthy Finnish infants during open corrective cardiac surgery. The thymus tissue came from resections taken during corrective heart surgery. Among thymic and blood repertoires, usage of V and J genes appeared biased. Related research described strongly overlapping thymic repertoires in unrelated people.

This sequence was found in a boy younger than two with a congenital heart defect. The rearrangement links TRBV29-1 to TRBJ2-1, with 7 bases that match TRBD1. The sequenced sample consisted of thymocytes. CDR3 bases: TGCAGCGTTGAAGATCCCTCGACAGGGAGCTCCTACAATGAGCAGTTCTTC. As protein: CSVEDPSTGSSYNEQFF.